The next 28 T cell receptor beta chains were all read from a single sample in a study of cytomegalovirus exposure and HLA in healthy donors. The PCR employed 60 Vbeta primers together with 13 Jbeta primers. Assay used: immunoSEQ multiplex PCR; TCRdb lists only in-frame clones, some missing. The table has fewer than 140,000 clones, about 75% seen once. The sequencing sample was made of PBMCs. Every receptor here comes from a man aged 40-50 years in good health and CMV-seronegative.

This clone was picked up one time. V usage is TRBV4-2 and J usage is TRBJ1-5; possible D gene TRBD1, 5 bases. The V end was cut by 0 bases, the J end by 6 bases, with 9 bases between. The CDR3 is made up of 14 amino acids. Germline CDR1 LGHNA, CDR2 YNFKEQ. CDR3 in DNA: TGTGCCAGCAGCCAAGAGGGGCCTGGTCAGCCCCAGCATTTT. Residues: CASSQEGPGQPQHF.

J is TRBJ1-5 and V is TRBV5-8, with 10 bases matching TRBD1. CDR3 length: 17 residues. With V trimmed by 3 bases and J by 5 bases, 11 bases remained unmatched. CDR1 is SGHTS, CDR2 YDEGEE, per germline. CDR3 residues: CASSSPTGTGDHQPQHF. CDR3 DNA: TGTGCCAGCAGCTCCCCGACCGGGACAGGGGACCATCAGCCCCAGCATTTT.

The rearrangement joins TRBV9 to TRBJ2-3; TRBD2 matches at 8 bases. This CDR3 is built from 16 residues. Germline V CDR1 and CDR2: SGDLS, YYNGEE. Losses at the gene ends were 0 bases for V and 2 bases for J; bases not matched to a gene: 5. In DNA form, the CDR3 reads TGTGCCAGCAGCGTAGAGGGCGGGGGGCTCACAGATACGCAGTATTTT. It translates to CASSVEGGGLTDTQYF.

CDR3 coding DNA: TGTGCCAGTAGTCTTCATACAGGGCGCATGGCCAATCAGCCCCAGCATTTT. It yields the protein CASSLHTGRMANQPQHF. V is TRBV19 and J is TRBJ1-5; D is perhaps TRBD1 (6 bases). The CDR3 runs 17 residues. Germline loops: CDR1 LNHDA, CDR2 SQIVND (reference sequence). V lost 5 bases to trimming and J lost 3 bases, with 20 bases between them.

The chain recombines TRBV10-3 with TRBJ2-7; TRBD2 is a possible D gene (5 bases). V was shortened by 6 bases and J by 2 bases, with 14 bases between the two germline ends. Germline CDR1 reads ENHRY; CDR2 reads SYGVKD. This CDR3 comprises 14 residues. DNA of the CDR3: TGTGCCATCAGCGCGTTAAACGGGGCCTACGAGCAGTACTTC. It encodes CAISALNGAYEQYF.

CDR3 sequence reads: CAISGDRDEKLFF. DNA for the CDR3: TGTGCCATCAGTGGGGACAGAGATGAAAAACTGTTTTTT. The chain employs TRBV10-3 and TRBJ1-4, with 7 nucleotides matching TRBD1. Per germline, CDR1 ENHRY and CDR2 SYGVKD. J was trimmed by 6 bases and V by 4 bases; bases with no gene match: 2. The CDR3 is made up of 13 amino acids.

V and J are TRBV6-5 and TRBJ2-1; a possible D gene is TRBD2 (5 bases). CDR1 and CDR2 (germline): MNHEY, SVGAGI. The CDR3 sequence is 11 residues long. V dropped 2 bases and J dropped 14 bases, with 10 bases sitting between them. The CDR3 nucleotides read TGTGCCAGCAGTTACGAAGGAGCGGAGTTCTTC. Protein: CASSYEGAEFF.

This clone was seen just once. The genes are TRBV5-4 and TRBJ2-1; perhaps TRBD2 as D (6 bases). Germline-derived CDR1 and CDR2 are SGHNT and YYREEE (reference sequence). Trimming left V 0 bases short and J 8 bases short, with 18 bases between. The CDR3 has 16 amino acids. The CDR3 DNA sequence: TGTGCCAGCAGCTTGGGAGTTCCTCTCGGAGGGCATGAGCAGTTCTTC. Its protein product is CASSLGVPLGGHEQFF.

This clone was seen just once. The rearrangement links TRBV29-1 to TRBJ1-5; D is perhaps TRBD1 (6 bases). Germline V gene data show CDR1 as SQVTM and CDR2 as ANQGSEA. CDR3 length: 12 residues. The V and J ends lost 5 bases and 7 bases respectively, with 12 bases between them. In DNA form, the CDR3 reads TGCAGCGTTCAGGGGTTCGGCCAGCCCCAGCATTTT. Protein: CSVQGFGQPQHF.

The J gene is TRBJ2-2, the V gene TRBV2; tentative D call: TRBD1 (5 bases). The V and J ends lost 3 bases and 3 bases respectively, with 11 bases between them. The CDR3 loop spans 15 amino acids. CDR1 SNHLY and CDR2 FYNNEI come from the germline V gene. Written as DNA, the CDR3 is TGTGCCAGCAGTGAGACAGTCCCGGACACCGGGGAGCTGTTTTTT. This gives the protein CASSETVPDTGELFF. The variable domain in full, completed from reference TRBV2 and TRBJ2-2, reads EPEVTQTPSHQVTQMGQEVILRCVPISNHLYFYWYRQILGQKVEFLVSFYNNEISEKSEIFDDQFSVERPDGSNFTLKIRSTKLEDSAMYFCASSETVPDTGELFFGEGSRLTVL.

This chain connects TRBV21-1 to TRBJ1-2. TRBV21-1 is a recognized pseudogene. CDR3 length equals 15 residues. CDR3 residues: CASSKGQEGNYGYTF. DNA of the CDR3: TGTGCCAGCAGCAAAGGGCAGGAGGGGAACTATGGCTACACCTTC.

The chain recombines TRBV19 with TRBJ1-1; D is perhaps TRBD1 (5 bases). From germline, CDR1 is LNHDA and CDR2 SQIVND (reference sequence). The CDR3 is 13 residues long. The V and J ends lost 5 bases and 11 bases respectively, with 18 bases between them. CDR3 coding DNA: TGTGCCAGTAGTGGAACAGGTCTTCTTGCGGCTTTCTTT. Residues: CASSGTGLLAAFF.

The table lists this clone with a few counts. The CDR3 loop reads CAVRDSYILNTEAFF. CDR3 nucleotides: TGTGCCGTCCGGGACAGCTATATTTTGAACACTGAAGCTTTCTTT. The chain employs TRBV6-1 and TRBJ1-1; 7 positions agree with TRBD1. CDR3 length: 15 residues. The V gene end was trimmed by 11 bases and the J gene end by 0 bases; junction bases not matched to a gene: 12. Germline V lookup: CDR1 MNHNS, CDR2 SASEGT.

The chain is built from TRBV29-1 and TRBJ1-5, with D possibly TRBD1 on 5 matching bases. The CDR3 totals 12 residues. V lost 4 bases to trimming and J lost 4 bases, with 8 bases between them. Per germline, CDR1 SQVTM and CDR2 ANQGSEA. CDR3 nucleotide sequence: TGCAGCGTTGGACAGCTAAATCAGCCCCAGCATTTT. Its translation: CSVGQLNQPQHF.

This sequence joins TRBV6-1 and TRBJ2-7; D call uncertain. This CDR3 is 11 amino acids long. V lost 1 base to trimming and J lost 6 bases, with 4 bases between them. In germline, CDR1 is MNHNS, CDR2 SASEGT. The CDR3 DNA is TGTGCCAGCAGTGAAGTCGGCGAGCAGTACTTC. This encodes CASSEVGEQYF.

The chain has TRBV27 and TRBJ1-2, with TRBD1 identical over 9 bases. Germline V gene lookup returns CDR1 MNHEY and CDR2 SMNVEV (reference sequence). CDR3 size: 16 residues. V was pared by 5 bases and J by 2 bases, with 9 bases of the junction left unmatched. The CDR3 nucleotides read TGTGCCAGCAGTCGACTAACGGGACAGGGAAACTATGGCTACACCTTC. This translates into CASSRLTGQGNYGYTF.

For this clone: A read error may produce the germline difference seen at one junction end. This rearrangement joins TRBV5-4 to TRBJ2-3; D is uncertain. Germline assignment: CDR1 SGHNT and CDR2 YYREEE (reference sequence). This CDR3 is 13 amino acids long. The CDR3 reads CASSPPRTDAQYF. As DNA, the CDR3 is TGTGCCAGCAGCCCCCCCCGCACAGATGCGCAGTATTTT.

CDR3 protein: CASSLRGLAYLETQYF. Written as DNA, the CDR3 is TGCGCCAGCAGCTTGAGGGGACTAGCCTATTTGGAGACCCAGTACTTC. This chain links TRBV5-1 with TRBJ2-5; the match to TRBD2 covers 9 bases. V lost 1 base, J lost 5 bases, and 9 bases stayed unmatched. The CDR3 has 16 amino acids. Germline loops: CDR1 SGHRS, CDR2 YFSETQ.

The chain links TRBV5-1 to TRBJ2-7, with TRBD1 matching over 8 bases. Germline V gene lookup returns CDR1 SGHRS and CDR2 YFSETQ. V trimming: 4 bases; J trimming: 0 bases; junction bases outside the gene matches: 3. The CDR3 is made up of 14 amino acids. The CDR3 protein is CASSRDRNSYEQYF. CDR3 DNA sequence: TGCGCCAGCAGCAGGGACAGGAACTCCTACGAGCAGTACTTC.

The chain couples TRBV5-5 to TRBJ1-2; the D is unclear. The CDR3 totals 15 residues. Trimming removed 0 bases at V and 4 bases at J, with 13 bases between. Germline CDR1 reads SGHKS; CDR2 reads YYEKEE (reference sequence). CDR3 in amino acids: CASSLVVTEIYGYTF. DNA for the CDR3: TGTGCCAGCAGCTTGGTCGTCACGGAGATCTATGGCTACACCTTC.

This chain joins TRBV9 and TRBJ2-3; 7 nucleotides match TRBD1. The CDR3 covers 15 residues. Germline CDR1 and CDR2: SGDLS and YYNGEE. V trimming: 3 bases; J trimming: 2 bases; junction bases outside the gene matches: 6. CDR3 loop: CASSGLQGPTDTQYF. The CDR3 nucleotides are TGTGCCAGCAGCGGATTACAGGGGCCCACAGATACGCAGTATTTT.

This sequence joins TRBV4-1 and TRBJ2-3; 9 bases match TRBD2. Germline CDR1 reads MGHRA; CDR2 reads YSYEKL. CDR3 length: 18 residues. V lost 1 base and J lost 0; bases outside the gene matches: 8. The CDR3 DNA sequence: TGCGCCAGCAGCCAAGGGGGTCTAGCGGGGACTAGCACAGATACGCAGTATTTT. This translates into CASSQGGLAGTSTDTQYF.

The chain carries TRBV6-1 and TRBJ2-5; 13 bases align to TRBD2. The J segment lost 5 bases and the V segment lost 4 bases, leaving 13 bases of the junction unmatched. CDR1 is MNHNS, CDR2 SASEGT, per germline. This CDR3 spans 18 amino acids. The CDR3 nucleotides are TGTGCCAGCAGTGGGGGAATAAGACTAGCGGGGGGTGGTGAGACCCAGTACTTC. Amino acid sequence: CASSGGIRLAGGGETQYF.

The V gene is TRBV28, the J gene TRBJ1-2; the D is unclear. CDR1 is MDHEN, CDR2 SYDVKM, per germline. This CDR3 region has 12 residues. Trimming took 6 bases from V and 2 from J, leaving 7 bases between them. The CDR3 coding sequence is TGTGCCAGCAGCACACCCAACTATGGCTACACCTTC. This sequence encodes CASSTPNYGYTF.

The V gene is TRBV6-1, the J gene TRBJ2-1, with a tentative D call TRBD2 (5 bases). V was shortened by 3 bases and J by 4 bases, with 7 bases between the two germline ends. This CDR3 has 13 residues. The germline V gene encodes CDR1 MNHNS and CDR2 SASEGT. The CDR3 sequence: CASSEREYNEQFF. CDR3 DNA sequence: TGTGCCAGCAGTGAGAGGGAGTACAATGAGCAGTTCTTC.

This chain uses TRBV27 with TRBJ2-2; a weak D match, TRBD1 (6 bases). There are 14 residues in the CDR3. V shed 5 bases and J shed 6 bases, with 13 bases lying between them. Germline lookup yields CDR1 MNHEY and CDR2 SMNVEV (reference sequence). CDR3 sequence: CASSPLGQPGELFF. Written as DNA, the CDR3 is TGTGCCAGCAGTCCCCTTGGACAGCCCGGGGAGCTGTTTTTT.

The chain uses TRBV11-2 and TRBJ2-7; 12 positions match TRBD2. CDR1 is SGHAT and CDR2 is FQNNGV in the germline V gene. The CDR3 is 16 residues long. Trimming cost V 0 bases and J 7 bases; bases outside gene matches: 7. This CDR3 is CASSLDRLAGGREQYF. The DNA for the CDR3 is TGTGCCAGCAGCTTAGATCGCCTAGCGGGGGGGCGGGAGCAGTACTTC. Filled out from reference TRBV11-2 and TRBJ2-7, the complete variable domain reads EAGVAQSPRYKIIEKRQSVAFWCNPISGHATLYWYQQILGQGPKLLIQFQNNGVVDDSQLPKDRFSAERLKGVDSTLKIQPAKLEDSAVYLCASSLDRLAGGREQYFGPGTRLTVT.

CDR3 protein: CASSPGTAPYEQYF. CDR3 sequence (DNA): TGTGCCAGCTCACCCGGTACCGCTCCCTACGAGCAGTACTTC. This chain links TRBV18 with TRBJ2-7; D gene ambiguous. The V end was cut by 3 bases, the J end by 2 bases, with 11 bases between. Germline V gives CDR1 KGHSH, CDR2 LQKENI. This CDR3 is built from 14 residues.